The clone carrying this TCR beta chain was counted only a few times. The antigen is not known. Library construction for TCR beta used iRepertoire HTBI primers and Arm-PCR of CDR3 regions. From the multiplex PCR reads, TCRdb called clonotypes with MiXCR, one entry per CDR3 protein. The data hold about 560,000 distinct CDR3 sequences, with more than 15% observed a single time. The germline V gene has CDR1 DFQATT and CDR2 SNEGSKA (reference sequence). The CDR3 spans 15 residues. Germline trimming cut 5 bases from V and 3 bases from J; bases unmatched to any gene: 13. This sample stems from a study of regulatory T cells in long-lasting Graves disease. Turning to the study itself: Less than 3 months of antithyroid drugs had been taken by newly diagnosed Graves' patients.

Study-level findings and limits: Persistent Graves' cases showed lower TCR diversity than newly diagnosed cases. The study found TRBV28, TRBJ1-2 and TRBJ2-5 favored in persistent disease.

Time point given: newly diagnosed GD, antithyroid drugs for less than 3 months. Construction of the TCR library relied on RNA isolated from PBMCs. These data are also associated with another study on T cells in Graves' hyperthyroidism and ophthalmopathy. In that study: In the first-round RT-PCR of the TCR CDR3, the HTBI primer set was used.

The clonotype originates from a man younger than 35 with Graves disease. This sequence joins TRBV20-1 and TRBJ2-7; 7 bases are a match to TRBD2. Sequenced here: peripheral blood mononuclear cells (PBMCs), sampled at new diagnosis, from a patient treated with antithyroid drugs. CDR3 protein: CSADTSSGQGYEQYF. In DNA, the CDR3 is TGCAGTGCTGATACCTCTAGCGGCCAGGGCTACGAGCAGTACTTC.